Listed below are T cell receptor beta chains from one sample, sequenced in a study of T cells in Graves' hyperthyroidism and ophthalmopathy. TCRdb called the multiplex PCR reads again in MiXCR, with one record for every CDR3 protein. The top ten hold roughly 45% of the sample, which has roughly 500,000 distinct CDR3 sequences, around 43% seen once. Sequencing input: peripheral blood or thyroid tissue (not recorded which). Source of these receptors: an adult woman with Graves' disease, either hyperthyroidism or ophthalmopathy (not recorded which). Each CDR3 is given with its conserved first and last residue. The D gene is left open where the match is weak. Clone sizes are given selectively: once, few, many, or a class where the clone is expanded.

D | size | J | V | length | DNA | CDR3
- | few | TRBJ1-2 | TRBV29-1 | 14 | TGCAGCGTTGCGCTTCGTGCCGGGGACGATGGCTACACCTTC | CSVALRAGDDGYTF
TRBD1 | many | TRBJ1-2 | TRBV15 | 16 | TGTGCCACGAGCGACAGTAGACAGGGGGAGGGTATGGGCTACACCTTC | CATSDSRQGEGMGYTF
TRBD1 | - | TRBJ2-5 | TRBV6-1 | 17 | TGTGCCAGCAGTGAAGGAGGGACAGGGGTATACCAAGAGACCCAGTACTTC | CASSEGGTGVYQETQYF
- | - | TRBJ1-2 | TRBV2 | 14 | TGTGCCAGCAGCGAAACAGGTGACTACTATGGCTACACCTTC | CASSETGDYYGYTF
- | - | TRBJ1-4 | TRBV2 | 17 | - | CASRTGLAGVIMKNCFF
- | - | TRBJ2-2 | TRBV5-1 | 15 | TGCGCCAGCAGCTTGGTTGGGGTTGGCACCGGGGAGCTGTTTTTT | CASSLVGVGTGELFF
- | many | TRBJ2-5 | TRBV5-6 | 14 | TGTGCCATCCCCCTAGGCACAGGGACAGAGACCCAGTACTTC | CAIPLGTGTETQYF
TRBD2 | - | TRBJ2-7 | TRBV28 | 15 | TGTGCCAGCAGCCATACTAGCGGGAGTCTGGGGGAGCAGTACTTC | CASSHTSGSLGEQYF
- | - | TRBJ1-4 | TRBV2 | 14 | TGTGCCAGCAGACAACAGAGCACGAATGAAAAACTGTTTTTT | CASRQQSTNEKLFF
- | - | TRBJ2-5 | TRBV24-1 | 14 | TGTGCCACCAGTGATGGGGGTCGGAGCGAGACCCAGTACTTC | CATSDGGRSETQYF
TRBD1 | - | TRBJ2-7 | TRBV7-3 | 13 | TGTGCCAGCAGCTTGGACAGGTACAATGAGCAGTACTTC | CASSLDRYNEQYF
TRBD1 | - | TRBJ1-1 | TRBV2 | 13 | TGTGCCAGCAGCCCTGACAGGGCAAATGGGGCTTTCTTT | CASSPDRANGAFF
TRBD1 | - | TRBJ2-5 | TRBV29-1 | 14 | TGCAGCGTTGAGGGGACAGGGGTTCGAGAGACCCAGTACTTC | CSVEGTGVRETQYF
- | - | TRBJ2-7 | TRBV19 | 12 | TGTGCCAGTAGACGACAGGGAGGGGAGCAGTACTTC | CASRRQGGEQYF
- | many | TRBJ1-5 | TRBV4-1 | 16 | TGCGCCAGCAGCCAAGTATATATCACCCCTATTCGGCCCCAGCATTTT | CASSQVYITPIRPQHF
- | - | TRBJ2-2 | TRBV7-8 | 10 | TGTGCCAGCAGCCCCACAGGACTCGATTTT | CASSPTGLDF
TRBD1 | - | TRBJ2-2 | TRBV20-1 | 16 | TGCAGTGCTTCTCGGCAGGGGGCTTCGCACACCGGGGAGCTGTTTTTT | CSASRQGASHTGELFF
TRBD1 | many | TRBJ2-6 | TRBV10-3 | 17 | TGTGCCATCAGTCCCGGGACAGAGGACTCTGGGGCCAACGTCCTGACTTTC | CAISPGTEDSGANVLTF
- | many | TRBJ2-5 | TRBV10-3 | 14 | TGTGCCATCAGTGAGTCAGGGCTCTTAGAGACCCAGTACTTC | CAISESGLLETQYF
TRBD2 | - | TRBJ2-1 | TRBV19 | 15 | TGTGCCAGTAACCCGACTAGCGGGAATTACAATGAGCAGTTCTTC | CASNPTSGNYNEQFF
- | - | TRBJ1-1 | TRBV7-9 | 15 | TGTGCCAGCAGCCCCGGTTCAGGGAGGAACACTGAAGCTTTCTTT | CASSPGSGRNTEAFF
- | many | TRBJ2-5 | TRBV20-1 | 13 | TGCAGTGCTAGAACGGACCTGAAGAGTACCCAGTACTTC | CSARTDLKSTQYF
- | - | TRBJ2-5 | TRBV29-1 | 12 | TGCAGCGTTCGAAAGTACCAAGAGACCCAGTACTTC | CSVRKYQETQYF
- | - | TRBJ1-4 | TRBV7-9 | 10 | TGTGCCAGCCCCGCCGAAAAACTGTTTTTT | CASPAEKLFF
- | - | TRBJ1-5 | TRBV29-1 | 13 | TGCAGCGTCGGGCCCTCAAGCAATCAGCCCCAGCATTTT | CSVGPSSNQPQHF
TRBD1 | many | TRBJ2-7 | TRBV5-1 | 14 | TGCGCCAGCAGCACCCTAGACAGGGGTTACGAGCAGTACTTC | CASSTLDRGYEQYF
- | many | TRBJ2-6 | TRBV6-6 | 17 | TGTGCCAGCATTCCTGCGGACGTCGCTTCTGGGGCCAACGTCCTGACTTTC | CASIPADVASGANVLTF
- | - | TRBJ1-4 | TRBV5-5 | 16 | TGTGCCAGCAGCTTTCAGGGAGGCGAGCCTAATGAAAAACTGTTTTTT | CASSFQGGEPNEKLFF
- | once | TRBJ1-5 | TRBV2 | 14 | TGTGCCAGCCATCCAGGGATCAGCAATCAGCCCCAGCATTTT | CASHPGISNQPQHF
- | many | TRBJ2-7 | TRBV10-2 | 14 | TGCGCCAGCAGCCGTGACAGAGCGGCCTACGAGCAGTACTTC | CASSRDRAAYEQYF
- | - | TRBJ1-1 | TRBV14 | 15 | TGTGCCAGCAGCCAAGATGAGAATTTGAACACTGAAGCTTTCTTT | CASSQDENLNTEAFF
- | - | TRBJ2-2 | TRBV9 | 15 | TGTGCCAGCAGCGTAGAAGGGTTGGGCACCGGGGAGCTGTTTTTT | CASSVEGLGTGELFF
TRBD1 | - | TRBJ2-7 | TRBV20-1 | 15 | TGCAGTGCCTCCCGCCCGACAGGGTATGTCTACGAGCAGTACTTC | CSASRPTGYVYEQYF
- | - | TRBJ2-7 | TRBV2 | 11 | TGTGCCAGCAGTGAACGTTTCGGCCCGTACTTC | CASSERFGPYF
- | many | TRBJ1-1 | TRBV12-3/TRBV12-4 | 13 | TGTGCCAGCACCTTGGGGGAGAACACTGAAGCTTTCTTT | CASTLGENTEAFF
- | - | TRBJ1-6 | TRBV5-1 | 15 | TGCGCCAGCAGCTTGGGGCCCAACTATAATTCACCCCTCCACTTT | CASSLGPNYNSPLHF
- | few | TRBJ2-7 | TRBV24-1 | 13 | TGTGCCACCAGTGGTAGCCCGTACTACGAGCAGTACTTC | CATSGSPYYEQYF
- | few | TRBJ1-1 | TRBV29-1 | 11 | TGCAGCGTTGACTCGAGGGTTCGAGCTTTCTTT | CSVDSRVRAFF
TRBD1 | - | TRBJ2-7 | TRBV7-2 | 15 | TGTGCCAGCAGCCAAGACAGGGTTAGGGGCTACGAGCAGTACTTC | CASSQDRVRGYEQYF
- | few | TRBJ1-1 | TRBV30 | 14 | TGTGCCTGGAACACGGGGGTTGGGGACACTGAAGCTTTCTTT | CAWNTGVGDTEAFF
- | few | TRBJ1-1 | TRBV10-2 | 12 | TGCGCCAGCAGTGATAGGCACACTGAAGCTTTCTTT | CASSDRHTEAFF
- | few | TRBJ1-5 | TRBV2 | 15 | TGTGCCAGCAGACCTGGACACTATAGCAATCAGCCCCAGCATTTT | CASRPGHYSNQPQHF
- | many | TRBJ1-5 | TRBV6-5 | 13 | TGTGCCAGCAGGGCCCGGCGAAATCAGCCCCAGCATTTT | CASRARRNQPQHF
- | - | TRBJ1-2 | TRBV7-2 | 11 | TGTGCCAGCAGTCGAGGCTTGGGATACACCTTC | CASSRGLGYTF
- | many | TRBJ2-5 | TRBV7-3 | 13 | TGTGCCAGCAGCTTAGCAGTCCAAGAGACCCAGTACTTC | CASSLAVQETQYF
TRBD2 | many | TRBJ2-5 | TRBV4-2 | 16 | TGTGCCAGCAGCCAAGGGACTAGCGGGAGGGCCGAGACCCAGTACTTC | CASSQGTSGRAETQYF
- | - | TRBJ2-7 | TRBV6-1 | 17 | TGTGCCAGCAGAGGGTCTCTCAGGGGCGAAACGTCCTACGAGCAGTACTTC | CASRGSLRGETSYEQYF
- | many | TRBJ1-2 | TRBV3-1 | 12 | TGTGCCAGCAGTGAAGCGGGTACTGGCTACACCTTC | CASSEAGTGYTF
- | - | TRBJ2-7 | TRBV25-1 | 14 | TGTGCCAGCAGTGAAGTACCGTTCTCCTACGAGCAGTACTTC | CASSEVPFSYEQYF
- | few | TRBJ1-1 | TRBV9 | 14 | TGTGCCAGCAGCGTTGGAGGGGAGGTCACTGAAGCTTTCTTT | CASSVGGEVTEAFF
- | few | TRBJ2-7 | TRBV2 | 11 | TGTGCCAGCAGTGAACTGCAGGAGCAGTACTTC | CASSELQEQYF